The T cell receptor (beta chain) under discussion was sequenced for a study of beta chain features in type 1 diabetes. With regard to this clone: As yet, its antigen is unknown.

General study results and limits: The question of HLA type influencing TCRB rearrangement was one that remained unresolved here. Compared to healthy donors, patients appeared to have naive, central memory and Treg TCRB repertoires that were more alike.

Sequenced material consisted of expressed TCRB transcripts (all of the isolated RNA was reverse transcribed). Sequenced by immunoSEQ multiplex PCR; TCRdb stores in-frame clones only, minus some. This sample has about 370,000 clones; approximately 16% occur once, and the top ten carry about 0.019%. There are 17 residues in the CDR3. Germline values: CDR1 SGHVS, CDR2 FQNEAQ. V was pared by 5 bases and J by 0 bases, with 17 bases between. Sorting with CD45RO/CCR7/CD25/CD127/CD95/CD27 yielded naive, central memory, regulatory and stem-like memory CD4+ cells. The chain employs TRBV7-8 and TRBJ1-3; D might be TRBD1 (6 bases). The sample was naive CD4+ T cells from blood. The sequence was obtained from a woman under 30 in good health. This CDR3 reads CASSQTGLKLSGNTIYF. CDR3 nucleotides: TGTGCCAGCAGCCAGACAGGCCTCAAACTCTCTGGAAACACCATATATTTT.